Listed here are 12 T cell receptor beta chains from one sample, sequenced in a study of CXCR3-negative and CXCR3-positive naive CD8 T cells. It was by 5' RACE with UMI labels that the TRB cDNA libraries were prepared. From the 5' RACE reads, TCRdb lists one entry per CDR3 protein and no DNA. The sample's table shows roughly 39,000 distinct CDR3 sequences. Sequenced sample: memory CD8+ T cells from blood. The receptors shown here come from a human donor in good health. Some clones in this sample may be carry-over from other donors' samples.

V and J are TRBV5-1 and TRBJ2-3. The CDR3 length is 14 residues. Germline V gene data show CDR1 as SGHRS and CDR2 as YFSETQ. The CDR3 protein is CASSLGTATDTQYF.

The chain is built from TRBV6-2 or TRBV6-3 and TRBJ2-2; TCRdb names TRBD1, which stays unverified in the absence of DNA. There are 15 residues in the CDR3. Looked up from germline, CDR1 is MNHEY and CDR2 is SVGEGT. The CDR3 spells CASSPGVLDTGELFF.

The chain recombines TRBV9 with TRBJ2-7. The germline CDR1 and CDR2 sequences are SGDLS and YYNGEE. The CDR3 has 13 amino acids. CDR3 residues: CASSVTDSYEQYF.

The chain recombines TRBV20-1 with TRBJ2-1; TCRdb's D gene call, TRBD2, goes unchecked for lack of DNA. Germline CDR1 and CDR2: DFQATT and SNEGSKA (reference sequence). The CDR3 spans 16 residues. The CDR3 loop is CSARDISGSVYNEQFF.

The chain recombines TRBV12-3 or TRBV12-4 with TRBJ1-5; TCRdb's D call, TRBD1, is unchecked because there is no DNA. This CDR3 is built from 13 residues. The CDR3: CASNNQGNQPQHF.

This chain joins TRBV7-2 and TRBJ1-2; the D gene TCRdb calls, TRBD1, cannot be checked with no DNA. The V gene's germline CDR1 is SGHTA and CDR2 FQGNSA. The CDR3 has 15 residues. The CDR3 loop reads CASSSPRRIDYGYTF.

CDR3 in amino acids: CASSPGTVSYNEQFF. The genes are TRBV6-5 and TRBJ2-1; TCRdb lists TRBD1, though no DNA is available to test this call. CDR1 is MNHEY and CDR2 is SVGAGI in the germline V gene. The CDR3 length is 15 residues.

V usage is TRBV12-3 or TRBV12-4 and J usage is TRBJ2-7; the TCRdb call, TRBD2, lacks DNA for checking. CDR3 size: 15 residues. The CDR3 region is CASTTSPSGSGEQYF.

The genes are TRBV3-1 and TRBJ2-1; TCRdb indicates TRBD1, and absent DNA this call remains unverified. The CDR3 is 15 amino acids. The germline CDR1 and CDR2 sequences are LGHDT and YNNKEL (reference sequence). This CDR3 is CTSRRTGAKYNEQFF.

This chain's CDR3 is CSVEDSGTSTDTGELFF. This chain joins TRBV29-1 and TRBJ2-2; TCRdb lists TRBD1, though no DNA is available to test this call. This CDR3 is built from 17 residues. Per germline, CDR1 SQVTM and CDR2 ANQGSEA.

The V gene is TRBV28, the J gene TRBJ1-5; TCRdb designates TRBD1, a call that cannot be tested without DNA. CDR1 and CDR2 (germline): MDHEN, SYDVKM. The length of the CDR3 is 15 residues. Here the CDR3 reads CASRKRQAVNQPQHF.

Frequency places this clonotype as large. The V and J genes are TRBV6-5 and TRBJ1-2; the D gene TCRdb calls, TRBD1, cannot be checked with no DNA. Looked up from germline, CDR1 is MNHEY and CDR2 is SVGAGI. This CDR3 contains 15 residues. The chain's CDR3 is CASSYSILDKNGYTF.